What follows describes a single T cell receptor (beta chain). No antigen is known for it. Assay used: immunoSEQ multiplex PCR; TCRdb lists only in-frame clones, some missing. The sample has 47,000 or so clones, around 66% seen once. In every patient, relapse followed autologous stem cell transplantation, while exposure to brentuximab vedotin differed. These data originate in a study of PD-1 blockade in classical Hodgkin lymphoma. Whole-study findings and limits: Patients starting nivolumab under 1 year after ASCT were excluded. Complete responders' baseline diversity resembled that of newly diagnosed patients. Prior therapy or disease activity may underlie the repertoire differences, whose causes remain undefined. Relapsed/refractory patients reportedly had the lowest baseline TCR diversity, below newly diagnosed patients, who were below healthy donors.

V dropped 4 bases and J dropped 0; count of bases not matched to a gene: 4. Looked up from germline, CDR1 is SGHTA and CDR2 is FQGNSA. The CDR3 contains 15 residues. The chain employs TRBV7-2 and TRBJ1-2; 8 bases map to TRBD1. The starting material was peripheral blood mononuclear cells (PBMCs), obtained at baseline. The TCR sequence derives from a human donor with classical Hodgkin lymphoma. CDR3 nucleotide sequence: TGTGCCAGCAGCTCCGGGACAGGAGCTAACTATGGCTACACCTTC. Its protein product is CASSSGTGANYGYTF.